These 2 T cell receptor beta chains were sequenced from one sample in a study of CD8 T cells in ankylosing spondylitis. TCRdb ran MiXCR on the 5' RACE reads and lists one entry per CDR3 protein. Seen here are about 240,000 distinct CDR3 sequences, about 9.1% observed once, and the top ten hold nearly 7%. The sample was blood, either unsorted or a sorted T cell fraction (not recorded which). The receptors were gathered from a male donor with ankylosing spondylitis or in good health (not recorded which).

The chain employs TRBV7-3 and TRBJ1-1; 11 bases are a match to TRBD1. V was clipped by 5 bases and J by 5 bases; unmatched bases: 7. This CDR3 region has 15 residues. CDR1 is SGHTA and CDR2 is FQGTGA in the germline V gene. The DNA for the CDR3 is TGTGCCAGCAGCCCTGAAGGGACAGGGGGAACTGAAGCTTTCTTT. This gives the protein CASSPEGTGGTEAFF.

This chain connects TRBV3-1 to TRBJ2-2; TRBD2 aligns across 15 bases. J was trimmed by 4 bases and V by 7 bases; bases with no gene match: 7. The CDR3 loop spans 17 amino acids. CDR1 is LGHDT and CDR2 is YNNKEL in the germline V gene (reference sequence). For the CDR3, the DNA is TGTGCCAGCACCTCGGGACTAGCGGGAGGTTTCACCGGGGAGCTGTTTTTT. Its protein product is CASTSGLAGGFTGELFF.